The sequence of this TCR beta chain was determined in a study of patients and donors after allogeneic stem cell transplantation. Ten or more counts support this clonotype. Germline V gene data show CDR1 as ENHRY and CDR2 as SYGVKD. This CDR3 has 13 amino acids. The ends were cut back, 5 bases at V and 3 bases at J, with 8 bases in the middle. MiXCR, applied by TCRdb to the RT-PCR reads, yields one record per CDR3 protein. This repertoire shows about a million distinct CDR3 sequences, over 15% found once; its top ten account for 6%. This TCR derives from a human donor who was either an allogeneic HSCT recipient or a stem cell or donor lymphocyte infusion donor (not recorded which). It is not recorded whose cells these are; they may come from a transplant donor. The sequencing sample was made of blood, either unsorted or a sorted T cell fraction (not recorded which). V usage is TRBV10-3 and J usage is TRBJ1-3; perhaps TRBD1 as D (5 bases). CDR3 sequence: CAISPRVGNTIYF. CDR3 nucleotides: TGTGCCATCAGTCCCAGGGTTGGAAACACCATATATTTT.